A selection of T cell receptor beta chains follows, all from one sample in a study of CD4 T cells in relation to SARS-CoV-2 and coronaviruses. Sequenced by immunoSEQ multiplex PCR; TCRdb stores in-frame clones only, minus some. The sample records around 35,000 clones, roughly 84% being singletons. Antigens of these TCRs are unknown. The sample consisted of naive CD4+ T cells from PBMCs, cultured in vitro. Receptors were obtained from an adult with COVID-19. The CDR3 runs from the conserved cysteine through the conserved F or W. Fields, in order: V gene, J gene, D gene, clone size, CDR3 protein, CDR3 DNA. D genes are given only for firm matches. Some rows mark clone size as missing; the rest say once, few, many or name a class of expanded clone.

v_gene: TRBV18; j_gene: TRBJ1-2; d_gene: -; abundance: -; CDR3aa: CASSPDTGNGYTF; CDR3nt: TGTGCCAGCTCACCTGACACGGGAAATGGCTACACCTTC
v_gene: TRBV6-5; j_gene: TRBJ1-1; d_gene: -; abundance: -; CDR3aa: CASSYSGSGTHTEAFF; CDR3nt: TGTGCCAGCAGTTACTCGGGCTCCGGGACGCACACTGAAGCTTTCTTT
v_gene: TRBV20-1; j_gene: TRBJ2-2; d_gene: -; abundance: -; CDR3aa: CSASFAPNTGELFF; CDR3nt: TGCAGTGCTAGTTTCGCCCCGAACACCGGGGAGCTGTTTTTT
v_gene: TRBV10-3; j_gene: TRBJ2-7; d_gene: -; abundance: -; CDR3aa: CAISEYKTGPSYEQYF; CDR3nt: TGTGCCATCAGTGAATACAAGACAGGACCATCCTACGAGCAGTACTTC
v_gene: TRBV28; j_gene: TRBJ1-5; d_gene: TRBD1; abundance: once; CDR3aa: CASRRDSALLPQHF; CDR3nt: TGTGCCAGCAGGCGGGACAGTGCGTTGTTGCCCCAGCATTTT
v_gene: TRBV6-2/TRBV6-3; j_gene: TRBJ2-5; d_gene: TRBD1; abundance: -; CDR3aa: CASSPGTGRVGSFQETQYF; CDR3nt: TGTGCCAGCAGCCCCGGGACAGGGAGAGTCGGGAGCTTCCAAGAGACCCAGTACTTC
v_gene: TRBV28; j_gene: TRBJ2-1; d_gene: -; abundance: -; CDR3aa: CASSSITWGLLSSYNEQFF; CDR3nt: TGTGCCAGCAGTTCAATAACGTGGGGACTTCTAAGCTCCTACAATGAGCAGTTCTTC
v_gene: TRBV5-1; j_gene: TRBJ2-2; d_gene: TRBD2; abundance: -; CDR3aa: CASSLVFLAGGTNTGELFF; CDR3nt: TGCGCCAGCAGCTTGGTCTTTCTAGCGGGAGGAACGAACACCGGGGAGCTGTTTTTT
v_gene: TRBV30; j_gene: TRBJ1-2; d_gene: TRBD1; abundance: -; CDR3aa: CAWAGTGAEGYTF; CDR3nt: TGTGCCTGGGCCGGGACAGGGGCTGAAGGCTACACCTTC
v_gene: TRBV6-5; j_gene: TRBJ1-1; d_gene: -; abundance: -; CDR3aa: CASSYSNRETPEAFF; CDR3nt: TGTGCCAGCAGTTACTCGAACAGGGAGACCCCCGAAGCTTTCTTT
v_gene: TRBV24-1; j_gene: TRBJ2-7; d_gene: -; abundance: -; CDR3aa: CATSDGSPGEQYF; CDR3nt: TGTGCCACCAGTGACGGGTCCCCCGGGGAGCAGTACTTC
v_gene: TRBV6-1; j_gene: TRBJ2-7; d_gene: TRBD2; abundance: -; CDR3aa: CASSEKAGGPDEQYF; CDR3nt: TGTGCCAGCAGTGAAAAGGCGGGAGGGCCCGACGAGCAGTACTTC
v_gene: TRBV28; j_gene: TRBJ1-4; d_gene: -; abundance: once; CDR3aa: CASSFPKWGRSNEKLFF; CDR3nt: TGTGCCAGCAGTTTCCCAAAGTGGGGGCGGTCTAATGAAAAACTGTTTTTT
v_gene: TRBV11-3; j_gene: TRBJ2-1; d_gene: -; abundance: once; CDR3aa: CASSLGSSYNEQFF; CDR3nt: TGTGCCAGCAGCTTAGGGAGCTCCTACAATGAGCAGTTCTTC
v_gene: TRBV7-3; j_gene: TRBJ2-3; d_gene: TRBD2; abundance: -; CDR3aa: CASSDREAVRVSTDTQYF; CDR3nt: TGTGCCAGCAGCGACCGGGAGGCGGTGCGGGTAAGCACAGATACGCAGTATTTT
v_gene: TRBV5-1; j_gene: TRBJ2-7; d_gene: -; abundance: -; CDR3aa: CASSLASVSYEQYF; CDR3nt: TGCGCCAGCAGCTTGGCCTCAGTTTCCTACGAGCAGTACTTC
v_gene: TRBV27; j_gene: TRBJ2-5; d_gene: -; abundance: -; CDR3aa: CASSLSWQETQYF; CDR3nt: TGTGCCAGCAGTTTATCTTGGCAAGAGACCCAGTACTTC
v_gene: TRBV2; j_gene: TRBJ1-2; d_gene: -; abundance: -; CDR3aa: CASRGADVGARGYTF; CDR3nt: TGTGCCAGCAGGGGAGCTGATGTGGGGGCCCGTGGCTACACCTTC
v_gene: TRBV7-3; j_gene: TRBJ2-5; d_gene: TRBD1; abundance: -; CDR3aa: CASSLMGQGGETQYF; CDR3nt: TGTGCCAGCAGCTTAATGGGACAGGGTGGGGAGACCCAGTACTTC
v_gene: TRBV13; j_gene: TRBJ2-2; d_gene: TRBD2; abundance: -; CDR3aa: CASSSSGGVTGELFF; CDR3nt: TGTGCCAGCAGCTCATCGGGAGGCGTCACCGGGGAGCTGTTTTTT
v_gene: TRBV14; j_gene: TRBJ2-3; d_gene: TRBD2; abundance: -; CDR3aa: CASSLLAGGRTDTQYF; CDR3nt: TGTGCCAGCAGCCTGCTAGCGGGAGGGCGCACAGATACGCAGTATTTT
v_gene: TRBV5-1; j_gene: TRBJ1-4; d_gene: -; abundance: -; CDR3aa: CASSPNTAEGEKLFF; CDR3nt: TGCGCCAGCAGCCCCAATACGGCGGAAGGTGAAAAACTGTTTTTT
v_gene: TRBV30; j_gene: TRBJ2-1; d_gene: -; abundance: -; CDR3aa: CAWSVGPNLRGEQFF; CDR3nt: TGTGCCTGGAGTGTAGGTCCAAATCTCCGCGGTGAGCAGTTCTTC
v_gene: TRBV9; j_gene: TRBJ1-1; d_gene: -; abundance: -; CDR3aa: CASSVVLPQGGYTEAFF; CDR3nt: TGTGCCAGCAGCGTAGTTTTGCCGCAAGGAGGTTACACTGAAGCTTTCTTT
v_gene: TRBV28; j_gene: TRBJ2-1; d_gene: -; abundance: -; CDR3aa: CASSLLGYDNEQFF; CDR3nt: TGTGCCAGCAGTTTATTAGGGTATGACAATGAGCAGTTCTTC
v_gene: TRBV9; j_gene: TRBJ2-1; d_gene: TRBD2; abundance: -; CDR3aa: CASTGTSGRASLNEQFF; CDR3nt: TGTGCCAGCACCGGGACTAGCGGGAGGGCCTCCTTAAATGAGCAGTTCTTC
v_gene: TRBV11-1; j_gene: TRBJ2-2; d_gene: -; abundance: -; CDR3aa: CASIRASGTGELFF; CDR3nt: TGTGCCAGCATTAGGGCAAGTGGCACCGGGGAGCTGTTTTTT
v_gene: TRBV28; j_gene: TRBJ1-2; d_gene: -; abundance: -; CDR3aa: CASSLTVPYGYTF; CDR3nt: TGTGCCAGCAGTTTGACAGTTCCCTATGGCTACACCTTC
v_gene: TRBV11-2; j_gene: TRBJ2-3; d_gene: TRBD1; abundance: -; CDR3aa: CASSSTGAADTQYF; CDR3nt: TGTGCCAGCAGCTCCACAGGGGCCGCAGATACGCAGTATTTT
v_gene: TRBV5-1; j_gene: TRBJ1-4; d_gene: -; abundance: -; CDR3aa: CASSLGGTANDEKLFF; CDR3nt: TGCGCCAGCAGTTTGGGAGGAACAGCAAACGATGAAAAACTGTTTTTT
v_gene: TRBV5-5; j_gene: TRBJ2-1; d_gene: TRBD2; abundance: -; CDR3aa: CASSFTSGRSYNEQFF; CDR3nt: TGTGCCAGCAGCTTTACTAGCGGGAGATCGTACAATGAGCAGTTCTTC
v_gene: TRBV4-1; j_gene: TRBJ2-3; d_gene: -; abundance: -; CDR3aa: CASSPDRREDTQYF; CDR3nt: TGCGCCAGCAGCCCCGACAGGAGGGAAGATACGCAGTATTTT
v_gene: TRBV7-8; j_gene: TRBJ2-7; d_gene: -; abundance: once; CDR3aa: CASSLESSAYEQYF; CDR3nt: TGTGCCAGCAGCTTAGAAAGTTCGGCCTACGAGCAGTACTTC
v_gene: TRBV5-1; j_gene: TRBJ2-2; d_gene: -; abundance: -; CDR3aa: CASSLRVTGELFF; CDR3nt: TGCGCCAGCAGCTTGAGGGTCACCGGGGAGCTGTTTTTT
v_gene: TRBV28; j_gene: TRBJ2-5; d_gene: -; abundance: -; CDR3aa: CASSLGAGTRTETQYF; CDR3nt: TGTGCCAGCAGTTTAGGGGCGGGAACGCGGACAGAGACCCAGTACTTC
v_gene: TRBV5-1; j_gene: TRBJ1-2; d_gene: -; abundance: -; CDR3aa: CATRRDYNFLYGYTF; CDR3nt: TGCGCCACCAGAAGGGACTACAATTTCCTCTATGGCTACACCTTC
v_gene: TRBV20-1; j_gene: TRBJ2-1; d_gene: -; abundance: -; CDR3aa: CSARGPNEQFF; CDR3nt: TGCAGTGCTAGAGGCCCCAATGAGCAGTTCTTC